This T cell receptor (beta chain) was recorded in a study of technical replicates of blood from a few donors (dated by TCRdb to about 2017). The protocol used for the library was the immunoSEQ multiplex PCR assay. Entries here come from immuneACCESS through TCRdb and include only in-frame sequences with V and J called. Some clones fail to appear in such tables; in the studies checked, an unresolved V gene covers under half of the shortfall, and the cause of the remainder is unknown. The sample includes about 83,000 clones, with 90% to 95% observed a single time. In total, the top ten clones hold more than 0.2% of the sample. There are 9 amino acids in the CDR3, from cysteine to phenylalanine inclusive. CDR3 DNA is the only sequence kept; it has 27 bases, read in frame from the first base. According to the germline V gene (reference sequence), CDR1 reads SGHNT and CDR2 reads YYREEE. On this clone itself: Its target antigen remains unknown. The junction differs from germline at one of its ends, possibly a read error.

The chain employs TRBV5-4 and TRBJ1-2; the D gene cannot be resolved reliably. Sequencing was carried out using T cells isolated from PBMCs. This sequence was found in a human donor in good health. The CDR3 protein sequence reads: CATVCRIPF. The nucleotides read TGTGCCACGGTTTGCCGTATTCCCTTC.